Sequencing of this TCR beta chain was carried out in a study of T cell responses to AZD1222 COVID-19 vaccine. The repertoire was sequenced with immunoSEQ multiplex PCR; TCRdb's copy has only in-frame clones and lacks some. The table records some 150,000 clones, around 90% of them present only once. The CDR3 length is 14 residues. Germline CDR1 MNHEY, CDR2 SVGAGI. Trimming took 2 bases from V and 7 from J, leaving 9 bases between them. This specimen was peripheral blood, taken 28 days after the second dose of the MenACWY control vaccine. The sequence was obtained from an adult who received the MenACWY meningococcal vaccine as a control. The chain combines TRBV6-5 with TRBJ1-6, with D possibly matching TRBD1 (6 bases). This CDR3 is CASSYAGVNSPLHF. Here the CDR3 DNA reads TGTGCCAGCAGTTACGCAGGGGTCAATTCACCCCTCCACTTT.